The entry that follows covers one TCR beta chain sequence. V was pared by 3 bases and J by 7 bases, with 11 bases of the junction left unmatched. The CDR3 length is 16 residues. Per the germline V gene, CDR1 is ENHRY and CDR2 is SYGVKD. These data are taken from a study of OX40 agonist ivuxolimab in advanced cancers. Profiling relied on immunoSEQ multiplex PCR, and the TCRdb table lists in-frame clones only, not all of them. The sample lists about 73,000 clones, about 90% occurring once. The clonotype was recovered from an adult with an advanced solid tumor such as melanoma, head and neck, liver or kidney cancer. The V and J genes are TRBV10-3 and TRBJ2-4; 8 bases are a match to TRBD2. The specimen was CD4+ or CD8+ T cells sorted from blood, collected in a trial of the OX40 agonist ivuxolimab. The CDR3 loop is CAISDSSGSGGNIQYF. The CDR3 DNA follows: TGTGCCATCAGTGACTCCAGCGGGAGTGGGGGGAACATTCAGTACTTC.